These 32 T cell receptor beta chains were all obtained from the same sample, sequenced in a study of shared clonotypes between healthy human individuals. The data were produced by immunoSEQ multiplex PCR, yet TCRdb's version contains in-frame clones alone and is incomplete. The sample lists about 490,000 clones, around 79% occurring once. The sequenced sample consisted of PBMCs. The receptors originated from a woman between 40 and 55 years old in good health. Some clones in this sample may be carry-over from other donors' samples.

This clone was counted between two and nine times. V and J are TRBV4-1 and TRBJ1-1; D not certain. Trimming removed 1 base from V and 1 base from J, with 7 bases in between. Germline V CDR1 and CDR2: MGHRA, YSYEKL. The CDR3 is 14 amino acids. This CDR3 is CASSQGPKNTEAFF. CDR3 nucleotide sequence: TGCGCCAGCAGCCAAGGGCCGAAGAACACTGAAGCTTTCTTT.

The V call is TRBV11-3, the J call TRBJ2-3; D might be TRBD2 (6 bases). Germline values: CDR1 SGHNT, CDR2 YENEEA. CDR3 length equals 13 residues. V was clipped by 5 bases and J by 3 bases, with 9 bases between them. The CDR3 region has the DNA TGTGCCAGCAGCCGCGGGGCTACAGATACGCAGTATTTT. This sequence encodes CASSRGATDTQYF.

This chain joins TRBV19 and TRBJ2-5; maybe TRBD2 (5 bases). Trimming stripped 6 bases from V and 2 bases from J, with 16 bases between. The length of the CDR3 is 15 residues. Per germline, CDR1 LNHDA and CDR2 SQIVND (reference sequence). CDR3 DNA sequence: TGTGCCAGTAGCCCTTGGACTTCTATACAAGAGACCCAGTACTTC. Its protein product is CASSPWTSIQETQYF.

This sequence joins TRBV7-2 and TRBJ2-7; D not resolved. This CDR3 has 11 amino acids. The germline gives CDR1 SGHTA, CDR2 FQGNSA. V was pared by 5 bases and J by 5 bases, with 7 bases between. This CDR3 is CASSRRNEQYF. DNA for the CDR3: TGTGCCAGCAGCCGCCGGAACGAGCAGTACTTC.

This clone has a handful of counts. The CDR3 is CASSGTGSALSSYEQYF. DNA for the CDR3: TGTGCCAGCAGTGGGACCGGGTCGGCTTTAAGCTCCTACGAGCAGTACTTC. J is TRBJ2-7 and V is TRBV5-6; D tentatively fits TRBD1 or TRBD2 (5 bases each). V was trimmed by 5 bases and J by 0 bases, leaving 21 bases between them. The CDR3 has 17 residues. Germline-derived CDR1 and CDR2 are SGHDT and YYEEEE.

The count of this clone is one. The CDR3 bases are TGTGCCAGTAGTATAGGTCCCCAGCCCCAGCATTTT. It codes for CASSIGPQPQHF. The rearrangement links TRBV19 to TRBJ1-5; D call uncertain. The CDR3 has 12 residues. Germline CDR1 LNHDA, CDR2 SQIVND (reference sequence). The V and J ends lost 1 base and 7 bases respectively, with 5 bases between them. Supplemented by reference TRBV19 and TRBJ1-5, the full variable domain reads DGGITQSPKYLFRKEGQNVTLSCEQNLNHDAMYWYRQDPGQGLRLIYYSQIVNDFQKGDIAEGYSVSREKKESFPLTVTSAQKNPTAFYLCASSIGPQPQHFGDGTRLSIL.

This chain uses TRBV28 with TRBJ1-2; no clear D. Deletions cut 3 bases from V and 5 bases from J, with 10 bases between. The germline CDR1 and CDR2 sequences are MDHEN and SYDVKM. The CDR3 is made up of 13 amino acids. CDR3 DNA: TGTGCCAGCAGTTTTACCCAGTGGTATGGCTACACCTTC. Translated, it gives CASSFTQWYGYTF.

This chain links TRBV11-2 with TRBJ1-3; D unclear. The CDR3 covers 18 residues. V shed 2 bases and J shed 3 bases, with 20 bases lying between them. Germline loops: CDR1 SGHAT, CDR2 FQNNGV. DNA of the CDR3: TGTGCCAGCAGCTTAACCGGCGGGCCAAGAGGCGGTGGAAACACCATATATTTT. It encodes CASSLTGGPRGGGNTIYF.

The chain has TRBV7-2 and TRBJ2-1, with D possibly being TRBD2 (6 bases). CDR3 length: 15 amino acids. The germline CDR1 and CDR2 sequences are SGHTA and FQGNSA. V was clipped by 5 bases and J by 4 bases, with 15 bases between them. CDR3 residues: CASSPFPGEYNEQFF. For the CDR3, the DNA is TGTGCCAGCAGCCCCTTCCCGGGGGAGTACAATGAGCAGTTCTTC.

The chain employs TRBV27 and TRBJ2-1, with D tentatively TRBD1 or TRBD2 (5 bases each). Germline V gene data show CDR1 as MNHEY and CDR2 as SMNVEV (reference sequence). With 4 bases removed from V and 7 bases from J, the gap between germline ends came to 17 bases. The CDR3 contains 15 residues. The CDR3 is CASSSSGPLYNEQFF. Written as DNA, the CDR3 is TGTGCCAGCAGTTCGTCGGGACCTCTTTATAATGAGCAGTTCTTC.

This clone appeared once. The sample contains more than one DNA sequence encoding this CDR3. The V call is TRBV7-9, the J call TRBJ1-1; 7 positions match TRBD1. V shed 4 bases, J shed 1 base, and the junction held 0 bases outside the gene matches. This CDR3 is 13 amino acids long. Germline V lookup: CDR1 SEHNR, CDR2 FQNEAQ (reference sequence). The CDR3 nucleotides read TGTGCCAGCAGCTCAGGGGGGAACACTGAAGCTTTCTTT. Its translation is CASSSGGNTEAFF.

V usage is TRBV28 and J usage is TRBJ2-1, with D perhaps matching TRBD1 or TRBD2 (5 bases each). V lost 8 bases and J 6 bases, leaving 14 bases between the germline ends. Germline CDR1 MDHEN, CDR2 SYDVKM. This CDR3 comprises 13 residues. The chain's CDR3 is CASRDGTVNEQFF. The CDR3, as DNA: TGTGCCAGCCGCGACGGGACCGTCAATGAGCAGTTCTTC.

The chain is built from TRBV19 and TRBJ2-6; D remains unclear. From germline, CDR1 is LNHDA and CDR2 SQIVND (reference sequence). V shed 4 bases and J shed 0 bases, with 4 bases lying between them. CDR3 size: 14 residues. The CDR3 sequence: CASSTTSGANVLTF. CDR3 nucleotide sequence: TGTGCCAGTAGTACAACCTCTGGGGCCAACGTCCTGACTTTC.

In DNA, the CDR3 is TGTGCCAGCAGCGAGCCGGGACTAGGGGGGACAGATACGCAGTATTTT. Its protein is CASSEPGLGGTDTQYF. V is TRBV28 and J is TRBJ2-3, with 8 bases lining up with TRBD2. V trimming: 6 bases; J trimming: 3 bases; junction bases outside the gene matches: 11. Germline loops: CDR1 MDHEN, CDR2 SYDVKM. The CDR3 totals 16 residues.

Only one count was recorded for this clone. The CDR3 loop is CASTTHGDWNQETQYF. Here the CDR3 DNA reads TGTGCCAGCACCACCCATGGGGACTGGAACCAAGAGACCCAGTACTTC. The chain combines TRBV2 with TRBJ2-5; perhaps TRBD2 as D (6 bases). The CDR3 is 16 amino acids. Germline V gives CDR1 SNHLY, CDR2 FYNNEI. V gave up 7 bases and J gave up 0 bases, with 18 bases separating them.

The CDR3 region is CASKGTGGYTEAFF. The CDR3 nucleotides are TGTGCCAGCAAGGGGACAGGGGGCTATACTGAAGCTTTCTTT. The V gene is TRBV2, the J gene TRBJ1-1; 12 bases are a match to TRBD1. CDR3 length: 14 residues. Germline V gives CDR1 SNHLY, CDR2 FYNNEI. Losses at the gene ends were 7 bases for V and 5 bases for J; bases not matched to a gene: 5.

The chain links TRBV7-9 to TRBJ1-5; 8 bases map to TRBD1. The CDR3 runs 17 residues. The germline V gene encodes CDR1 SEHNR and CDR2 FQNEAQ (reference sequence). V lost 5 bases, J lost 9 bases, and 18 bases stayed unmatched. The CDR3 sequence: CASSKYQGQGRGGPQHF. CDR3 nucleotide sequence: TGTGCCAGCAGCAAATATCAAGGACAGGGACGAGGTGGGCCCCAGCATTTT.

The chain combines TRBV28 with TRBJ2-7; no clear D gene. Deletions cut 5 bases from V and 3 bases from J, with 8 bases between. Per the germline V gene, CDR1 is MDHEN and CDR2 is SYDVKM. The CDR3 is 12 residues long. The CDR3 sequence is CASSQTNYEQYF. CDR3 sequence (DNA): TGTGCCAGCAGTCAAACTAACTACGAGCAGTACTTC.

The chain recombines TRBV7-6 with TRBJ2-3; no firm D call. V was trimmed by 4 bases and J by 5 bases, leaving 10 bases between them. The germline CDR1 and CDR2 sequences are SGHVS and FNYEAQ. This CDR3 has 13 residues. Here the CDR3 reads CASSSSRGDTQYF. CDR3 bases: TGTGCCAGCAGCTCGTCCCGTGGAGATACGCAGTATTTT.

The chain joins TRBV5-6 to TRBJ2-5; D is possibly TRBD1 (6 bases). CDR3 size: 13 residues. Deletions cut 5 bases from V and 2 bases from J, with 10 bases between. Germline CDR1 reads SGHDT; CDR2 reads YYEEEE. CDR3 protein: CASRRTAQETQYF. The CDR3 coding sequence is TGTGCCAGCAGGCGGACAGCACAAGAGACCCAGTACTTC.

This clone has only one observation. CDR3 amino acids: CASSSILAGNTQYF. The CDR3 bases are TGTGCCAGCAGTTCCATTTTAGCGGGTAATACGCAGTATTTT. V is TRBV27 and J is TRBJ2-3; 7 bases map to TRBD2. This CDR3 spans 14 amino acids. Germline V gives CDR1 MNHEY, CDR2 SMNVEV (reference sequence). Trimming cost V 4 bases and J 7 bases; bases outside gene matches: 8.

The chain uses TRBV5-1 and TRBJ2-1, with a tentative D call TRBD1 (5 bases). The V end was cut by 6 bases, the J end by 11 bases, with 15 bases between. The CDR3 has 12 amino acids. Germline-derived CDR1 and CDR2 are SGHRS and YFSETQ. Written as DNA, the CDR3 is TGCGCCAGCACCGAGCAGGGTGAACAGCAGTTCTTC. Translating gives CASTEQGEQQFF.

V usage is TRBV7-9 and J usage is TRBJ2-2; tentative D call: TRBD1 (8 bases). This CDR3 comprises 16 residues. The germline V gene encodes CDR1 SEHNR and CDR2 FQNEAQ (reference sequence). The V end was cut by 5 bases, the J end by 1 base, with 14 bases between. The CDR3 sequence is CASSKGGTGNTGELFF. For the CDR3, the DNA is TGTGCCAGCAGCAAGGGGGGGACAGGGAACACCGGGGAGCTGTTTTTT.

This chain links TRBV10-3 with TRBJ2-7; D gene ambiguous. The CDR3 has 12 amino acids. The germline V and J ends were trimmed by 1 base and 4 bases, with 5 bases remaining between them. Germline V gives CDR1 ENHRY, CDR2 SYGVKD. As DNA, the CDR3 is TGTGCCATCAGTGAGTATAGGTACGAGCAGTACTTC. Translating gives CAISEYRYEQYF.

The chain uses TRBV7-9 and TRBJ2-5, with no clear D. The CDR3 spans 13 residues. The germline gives CDR1 SEHNR, CDR2 FQNEAQ (reference sequence). The V end was cut by 5 bases, the J end by 1 base, with 8 bases between. The CDR3 coding sequence is TGTGCCAGCAGCCTCCTTACCCAAGAGACCCAGTACTTC. This gives the protein CASSLLTQETQYF.

The V and J genes are TRBV11-3 and TRBJ2-7; weak D call: TRBD1 (6 bases). There are 13 residues in the CDR3. Trimming took off 4 bases at V and 6 bases at J, with 13 bases between the two ends. The germline CDR1 and CDR2 sequences are SGHNT and YENEEA. DNA of the CDR3: TGTGCCAGCAGCTCGAGCAGGGGTGGCGAGCAGTACTTC. This translates into CASSSSRGGEQYF.

The sample holds a few counts of this clone. V and J are TRBV30 and TRBJ1-5; D not certain. CDR1 and CDR2 from the germline V gene are GTSNPN and SVGIG (reference sequence). This CDR3 has 13 residues. The V and J ends lost 0 bases and 3 bases respectively, with 6 bases between them. CDR3 loop: CAWSVRPNQPQHF. CDR3 in DNA: TGTGCCTGGAGTGTACGGCCCAATCAGCCCCAGCATTTT. The full variable domain, in which reference TRBV30 and TRBJ1-5 provide the parts outside the CDR3, is SQTIHQWPATLVQPVGSPLSLECTVEGTSNPNLYWYRQAAGRGLQLLFYSVGIGQISSEVPQNLSASRPQDRQFILSSKKLLLSDSGFYLCAWSVRPNQPQHFGDGTRLSIL.

The V call is TRBV6-1, the J call TRBJ2-7; the match to TRBD1 covers 7 bases. CDR3 length: 15 residues. V was clipped by 1 base and J by 3 bases; unmatched bases: 6. CDR1 is MNHNS and CDR2 is SASEGT in the germline V gene. The DNA of the CDR3 is TGTGCCAGCAGTGAAGGATGGGGACAGATCTACGAGCAGTACTTC. The encoded protein is CASSEGWGQIYEQYF.

J is TRBJ2-3 and V is TRBV4-2; weak D call: TRBD1 (6 bases). V lost 1 base and J lost 0, with 23 bases in between. Germline CDR1 and CDR2: LGHNA and YNFKEQ. This CDR3 region has 20 residues. The CDR3 DNA reads as TGTGCCAGCAGCCAAGGATCTCAGGGGCGAGGATATTATAGCACAGATACGCAGTATTTT. This translates into CASSQGSQGRGYYSTDTQYF.

J is TRBJ2-2 and V is TRBV7-8; D possibly matches TRBD1 or TRBD2 (5 bases each). This CDR3 is built from 15 residues. V was cut by 4 bases and J by 1 base, with 10 bases left in between. Per germline, CDR1 SGHVS and CDR2 FQNEAQ. CDR3 in DNA: TGTGCCAGCAGCTCCGGGACGGTGAACACCGGGGAGCTGTTTTTT. As protein: CASSSGTVNTGELFF.

The chain is built from TRBV7-3 and TRBJ2-7; unclear D gene. CDR1 and CDR2 (germline): SGHTA, FQGTGA. This CDR3 is 14 amino acids long. V was pared by 1 base and J by 2 bases, with 9 bases between. The CDR3 is CASSLSPSTYEQYF. In DNA, the CDR3 is TGTGCCAGCAGCTTAAGCCCGTCGACCTACGAGCAGTACTTC.

This clone has more than one count but fewer than ten. The CDR3 protein is CASSLKTVYYGYTF. As DNA, the CDR3 is TGTGCCAGCAGCTTAAAGACAGTTTACTATGGCTACACCTTC. This rearrangement joins TRBV7-9 to TRBJ1-2; D possibly corresponds to TRBD1 (5 bases). Trimming pared 2 bases from V and 3 bases from J, leaving 10 bases between. Germline V gives CDR1 SEHNR, CDR2 FQNEAQ (reference sequence). The CDR3 is made up of 14 amino acids.